Listed below are T cell receptor beta chains from one sample, sequenced in a study of T-cell memory formation after mild COVID-19. TCRdb redid the calling of the 5' RACE reads with MiXCR, one entry per CDR3 protein. Of hundreds of thousands of distinct CDR3 sequences in the sample, about 19% were seen once. Sample: PBMCs or a T cell subset sorted from them (not recorded which). The source is an adult woman who had mild COVID-19 (a few samples of this study predate the infection). Cell type and time point are not known. Both conserved end residues are part of each CDR3. The D gene is left open where the match is weak.

D	J	V	CDR3
TRBD1	TRBJ2-1	TRBV20-1	CSAPSRGIEQFF
.	TRBJ1-4	TRBV7-6	CASSLWAGTNEKLFF
.	TRBJ2-7	TRBV20-1	CSARVRTYEQYF
TRBD2	TRBJ2-3	TRBV24-1	CATSDPSGRALTDTQYF
TRBD2	TRBJ2-5	TRBV3-1	CASSATRTSGETQYF
.	TRBJ1-1	TRBV5-1	CASSFQYGNTIEAFF
.	TRBJ2-1	TRBV15	CATSSQTRSSYNEQFF
TRBD1	TRBJ1-5	TRBV4-1	CASSQVPTGVYQPQHF
.	TRBJ1-1	TRBV18	CASSPYKGTEAFF
.	TRBJ1-2	TRBV7-9	CASSFDRLGYTF
.	TRBJ1-4	TRBV7-2	CASSQAGAGDEKLFF
.	TRBJ1-5	TRBV12-3/TRBV12-4	CASSLSGAYQPQHF
TRBD2	TRBJ2-7	TRBV6-2/TRBV6-3	CASSSPYERGSSYEQYF
.	TRBJ2-2	TRBV12-3/TRBV12-4	CASSLIGWNTGELFF
.	TRBJ2-7	TRBV7-2	CASNRAGKPYEQYF
TRBD1	TRBJ1-5	TRBV7-9	CAIQGALGSQPQHF
.	TRBJ1-5	TRBV2	CASSDHGADQPQHF
TRBD2	TRBJ2-3	TRBV9	CASSTDPGSVAGGSYTDTQYF
.	TRBJ2-7	TRBV6-5	CASRNGRGHYEQYF
.	TRBJ2-1	TRBV7-9	CASSGPGTGLWQFF
.	TRBJ2-1	TRBV7-3	CASSHPRTSEQFF
.	TRBJ1-6	TRBV12-3/TRBV12-4	CASSPRGSNSPLHF
TRBD2	TRBJ2-1	TRBV6-5	CASRGSRDYPYNEQFF
.	TRBJ2-7	TRBV7-9	CASSLVEGVNEQYF
.	TRBJ1-5	TRBV12-3/TRBV12-4	CASSPWEGQPQHF
TRBD1	TRBJ1-3	TRBV20-1	CSARWTGDRNTIYF
TRBD1	TRBJ2-7	TRBV4-1	CASSHGTGGSYEQYF
.	TRBJ2-3	TRBV20-1	CSADTVTDTQYF
.	TRBJ2-7	TRBV4-3	CASSQDGWDYEQYF
TRBD1	TRBJ1-1	TRBV4-1	CASSQDPQGTGSMNTEAFF
.	TRBJ1-2	TRBV9	CASSVDQVGGYTF
TRBD1	TRBJ1-5	TRBV20-1	CSATGGDQPQHF
TRBD2	TRBJ2-3	TRBV4-2	CASSQEVAGAGGLTDTQYF
.	TRBJ2-3	TRBV9	CASSSWGDTDTQYF
.	TRBJ2-5	TRBV29-1	CSVDGGRTETQYF
.	TRBJ1-1	TRBV20-1	CSAGKGGGGTEAFF
.	TRBJ2-5	TRBV9	CASSAGPGVETQYF
.	TRBJ1-1	TRBV6-2/TRBV6-3	CASSPLQGWSTNAEAFF
TRBD2	TRBJ2-7	TRBV24-1	CATSDFRLAGGRSYEQYF
.	TRBJ2-7	TRBV6-1	CASSSMPNDSYEQYF
.	TRBJ2-6	TRBV6-6	CASSRDGGSGANVLTF
TRBD1	TRBJ1-1	TRBV7-9	CASSLAGGVTEAFF
.	TRBJ2-7	TRBV5-1	CASSSGQEQYF
.	TRBJ2-3	TRBV12-3/TRBV12-4	CASSSQRVSTDTQYF
TRBD1	TRBJ2-3	TRBV7-9	CASSLISGTGLDTQYF
.	TRBJ2-7	TRBV7-9	CASSLQIPYEQYF
.	TRBJ2-5	TRBV20-1	CSAAGQGQETQYF
TRBD1	TRBJ2-5	TRBV24-1	CATSDSTGAVSQETQYF
TRBD2	TRBJ2-1	TRBV5-1	CASSPRGLAGNSNEQFF
.	TRBJ2-2	TRBV12-3/TRBV12-4	CASTMTRTGELFF
TRBD1	TRBJ2-7	TRBV5-1	CASSLVQGRNEQYF
TRBD2	TRBJ2-1	TRBV19	CASSIRGGRASEQFF